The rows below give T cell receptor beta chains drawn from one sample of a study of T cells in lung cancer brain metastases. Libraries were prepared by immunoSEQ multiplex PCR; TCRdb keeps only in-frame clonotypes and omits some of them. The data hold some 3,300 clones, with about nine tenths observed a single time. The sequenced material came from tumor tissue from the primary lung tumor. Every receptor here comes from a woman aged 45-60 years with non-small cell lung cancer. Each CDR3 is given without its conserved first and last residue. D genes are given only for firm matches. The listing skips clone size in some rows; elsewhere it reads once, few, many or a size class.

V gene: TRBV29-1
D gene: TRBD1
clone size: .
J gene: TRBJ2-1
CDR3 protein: SVGGQGGEQF

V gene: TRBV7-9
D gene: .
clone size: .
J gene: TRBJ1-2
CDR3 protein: ASSPRAIYGYT

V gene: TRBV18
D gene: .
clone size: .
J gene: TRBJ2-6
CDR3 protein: ASSQVMDIQSRANVLT

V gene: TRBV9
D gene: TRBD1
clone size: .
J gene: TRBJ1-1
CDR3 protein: ASSPLTGRTEAF

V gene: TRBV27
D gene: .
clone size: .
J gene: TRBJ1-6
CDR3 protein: ASSQWGYSYNSPLH

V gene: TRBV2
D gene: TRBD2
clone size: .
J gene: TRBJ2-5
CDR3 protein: ASLTGGQETQY

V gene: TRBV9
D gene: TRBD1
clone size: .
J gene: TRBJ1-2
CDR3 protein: ASSGDREGNYGYT

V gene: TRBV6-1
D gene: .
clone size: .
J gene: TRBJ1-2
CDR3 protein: ASSDPSRGVYGYT

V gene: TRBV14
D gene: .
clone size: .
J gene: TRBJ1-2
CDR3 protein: ASSQDRGTLRFYGYT

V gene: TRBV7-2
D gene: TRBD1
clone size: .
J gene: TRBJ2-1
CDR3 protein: ASSLFGQENNEQF

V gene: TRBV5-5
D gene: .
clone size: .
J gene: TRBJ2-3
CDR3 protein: ASSLGGWTDTQY

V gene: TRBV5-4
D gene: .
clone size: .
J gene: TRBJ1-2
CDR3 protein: ASSPRSGTPYGYT

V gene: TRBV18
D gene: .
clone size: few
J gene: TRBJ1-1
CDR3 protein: ASSPPWGNTEAF

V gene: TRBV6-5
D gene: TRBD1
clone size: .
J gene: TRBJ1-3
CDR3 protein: ASTRTGSGNTIY

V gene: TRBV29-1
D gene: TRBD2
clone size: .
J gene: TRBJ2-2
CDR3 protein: SVGEGTRDTGELF

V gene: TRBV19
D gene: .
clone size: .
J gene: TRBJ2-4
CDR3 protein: ASTKPGLEIQY

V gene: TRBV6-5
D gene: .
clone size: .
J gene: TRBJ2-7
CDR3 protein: ASSGNSVYEQY

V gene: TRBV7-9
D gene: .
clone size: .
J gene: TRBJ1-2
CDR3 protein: ASSLAVSANYGYT

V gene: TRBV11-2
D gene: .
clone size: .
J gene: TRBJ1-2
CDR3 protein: ASSWTNYGYT

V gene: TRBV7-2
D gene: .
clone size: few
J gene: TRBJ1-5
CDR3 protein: ASSLGKRGGQPQH

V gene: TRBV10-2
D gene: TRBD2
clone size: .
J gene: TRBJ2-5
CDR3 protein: ASSGTSGGLGGETQY

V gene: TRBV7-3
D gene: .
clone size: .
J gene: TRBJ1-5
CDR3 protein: ASSPVSGGRGQPQH

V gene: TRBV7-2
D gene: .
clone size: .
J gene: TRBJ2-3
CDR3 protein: ASIRGDPGDTQY

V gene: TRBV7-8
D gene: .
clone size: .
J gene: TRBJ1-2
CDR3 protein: ASSRRQNYGYT

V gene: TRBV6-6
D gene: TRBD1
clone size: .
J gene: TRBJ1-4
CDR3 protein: ASSFMTGNEKLF

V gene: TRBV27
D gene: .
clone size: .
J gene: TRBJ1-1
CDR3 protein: ASNFSGRLNTETF

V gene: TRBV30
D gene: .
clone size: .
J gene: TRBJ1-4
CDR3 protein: AWSVGFGTNEKLF

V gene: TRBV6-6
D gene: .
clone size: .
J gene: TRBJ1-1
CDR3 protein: ASSREGGYTEAF

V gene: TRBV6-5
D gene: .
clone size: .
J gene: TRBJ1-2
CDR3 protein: ASSKQGSRINGYT

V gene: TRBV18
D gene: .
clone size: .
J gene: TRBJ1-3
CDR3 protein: ASSPRGTIY

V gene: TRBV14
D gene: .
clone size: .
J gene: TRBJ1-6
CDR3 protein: ASSQGGSQLNSPLH

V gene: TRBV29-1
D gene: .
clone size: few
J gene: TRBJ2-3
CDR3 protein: SVDFYLEGPITDTQY

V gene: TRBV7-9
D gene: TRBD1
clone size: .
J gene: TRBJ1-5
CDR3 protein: ASSRWAGGSNQPQH

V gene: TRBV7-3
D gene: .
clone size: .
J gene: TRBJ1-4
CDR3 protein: ASSSLSGEKLF

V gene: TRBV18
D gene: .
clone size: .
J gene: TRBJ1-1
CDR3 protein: ASSPTQGTEAF

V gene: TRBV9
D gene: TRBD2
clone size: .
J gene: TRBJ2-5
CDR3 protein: ASSLAGGNQETQY

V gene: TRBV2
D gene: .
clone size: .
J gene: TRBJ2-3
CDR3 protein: ASSEWATDTQY

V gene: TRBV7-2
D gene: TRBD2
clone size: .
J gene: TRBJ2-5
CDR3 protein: ASSLMSGGGKRETQY

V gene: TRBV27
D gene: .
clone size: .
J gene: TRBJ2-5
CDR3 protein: ASSDRTNGGETQY

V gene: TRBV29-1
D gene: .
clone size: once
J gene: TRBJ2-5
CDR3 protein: SVKSGQGETQY

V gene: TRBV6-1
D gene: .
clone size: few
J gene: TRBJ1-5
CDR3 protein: ASSRDNQPQH

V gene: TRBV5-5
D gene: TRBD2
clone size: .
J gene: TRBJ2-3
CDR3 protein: ASNSREGVDTQY